This entry lists 6 T cell receptor beta chains sequenced from one sample in a study of radiation and T cells in renal cell carcinoma. Profiling relied on immunoSEQ multiplex PCR, and the TCRdb table lists in-frame clones only, not all of them. The sample contains roughly 61,000 clones, 60% to 85% of which appear only once. Time point described: blood 4 weeks post-SBRT, at nephrectomy. As to treatment: 15 Gy SBRT to primary tumor, nephrectomy 4 weeks later. Sequencing was performed on blood, taken from a patient whose treatment included radiotherapy and nephrectomy. These receptors all come from a man in his 60s with renal cell carcinoma.

V is TRBV18 and J is TRBJ2-2; D ambiguous. There are 14 residues in the CDR3. Germline CDR1 KGHSH, CDR2 LQKENI. The V and J ends lost 3 bases and 0 bases respectively, with 5 bases between them. The CDR3 reads CASSPYANTGELFF. Written as DNA, the CDR3 is TGTGCCAGCTCACCGTATGCGAACACCGGGGAGCTGTTTTTT.

CDR3 sequence: CASSLDPSGSTGELFF. CDR3 DNA sequence: TGTGCCAGCAGCTTAGATCCGAGCGGGAGTACCGGGGAGCTGTTTTTT. The rearrangement uses TRBV7-2 and TRBJ2-2; 8 bases are a match to TRBD2. Germline V gene sequence: CDR1 SGHTA, CDR2 FQGNSA. J was trimmed by 5 bases and V by 1 base; bases with no gene match: 6. The length of the CDR3 is 16 residues.

V gene TRBV9 combines with J gene TRBJ1-2; tentative D call: TRBD1 (5 bases). V was shortened by 0 bases and J by 8 bases, with 11 bases between the two germline ends. The germline CDR1 and CDR2 sequences are SGDLS and YYNGEE. The CDR3 consists of 13 residues. The CDR3 DNA reads as TGTGCCAGCAGCGTAGACATGGGGGGAGGCTACACCTTC. Its translation is CASSVDMGGGYTF.

This chain uses TRBV6-5 with TRBJ2-7; D might be TRBD1 (6 bases). The CDR3 is made up of 14 amino acids. The V end lost 4 bases, the J end lost 3 bases, and 13 bases lay between the germline ends. Germline loops: CDR1 MNHEY, CDR2 SVGAGI. As DNA, the CDR3 is TGTGCCAGCAGTTCCGGGACAAATTACTACGAGCAGTACTTC. This translates into CASSSGTNYYEQYF.

The V and J genes are TRBV19 and TRBJ2-1; tentative D call: TRBD2 (6 bases). Germline values: CDR1 LNHDA, CDR2 SQIVND (reference sequence). V was trimmed by 3 bases and J by 2 bases, leaving 11 bases between them. CDR3 length: 15 residues. Written as DNA, the CDR3 is TGTGCCAGTAGTATGATCGGCGGGGCCTACAATGAGCAGTTCTTC. As protein: CASSMIGGAYNEQFF.

This clone was seen a handful of times. The chain uses TRBV9 and TRBJ1-1; 7 nucleotides match TRBD1. This CDR3 is built from 18 residues. Germline V gives CDR1 SGDLS, CDR2 YYNGEE. V gave up 2 bases and J gave up 2 bases; unmatched junction bases: 15. CDR3 sequence reads: CASSVSGQAKDKNTEAFF. The DNA of the CDR3 is TGTGCCAGCAGCGTGAGCGGACAGGCAAAGGATAAAAACACTGAAGCTTTCTTT.